This TCR beta chain was captured in a study of radiation and T cells in renal cell carcinoma. Sample time point: blood 4 weeks post-SBRT, at nephrectomy. Specified treatment: 15 Gy SBRT to primary tumor, nephrectomy 4 weeks later. CDR1 is LGHNA and CDR2 is YSLEER in the germline V gene. CDR3 length: 15 residues. V dropped 4 bases and J dropped 3; count of bases not matched to a gene: 6. The table came from immunoSEQ multiplex PCR; TCRdb's copy has only in-frame clones and leaves some out. Of around 100,000 clones detected, approximately 80% appear once; the ten largest clones hold around 7.9%. Material: blood, obtained from a patient whose treatment included radiotherapy and nephrectomy. The receptor's source is a man aged 60-69 years with renal cell carcinoma. This rearrangement joins TRBV4-3 to TRBJ2-1; 7 bases are shared with TRBD2. CDR3 residues: CASSPISGIYNEQFF. As DNA, the CDR3 is TGCGCCAGCAGCCCGATAAGCGGGATCTACAATGAGCAGTTCTTC.